What follows describes a single T cell receptor (beta chain). Germline loops: CDR1 MGHDK, CDR2 SYGVNS. The CDR3 runs to 13 residues. The germline V and J ends were trimmed by 5 bases and 2 bases, with 7 bases remaining between them. Per the original methods: Quantification of nucleated cells was approximated via reference gene primer amplification. Libraries were prepared by immunoSEQ multiplex PCR; TCRdb keeps only in-frame clonotypes and omits some of them. V and J calls and clone size are copied from that table; D and trimming were computed from the DNA. The sample lists 55,000 to 95,000 clones, roughly 79% seen once, with approximately 20% in the top ten. The source of the sample is a study of blood T cell repertoires in COVID-19. About the study: PBMCs, B-cell-depleted T cells, or T cells were the source of the cDNA or gDNA that made up the material.

The sequencing sample was made of peripheral blood. The receptor comes from a woman in her 70s with acute or convalescent COVID-19. The J gene is TRBJ1-5, the V gene TRBV25-1, with D maybe TRBD1 (5 bases). The CDR3 spells CASSQGGNQPQHF. CDR3 coding DNA: TGTGCCAGCAGTCAAGGGGGCAATCAGCCCCAGCATTTT.